Presented here are 27 T cell receptor beta chains from one specimen sequenced in a study of glioma-infiltrating T cells. TCR alpha and beta CDR3 regions were amplified from RNA using iRepertoire nested multiplex PCR. One entry per CDR3 protein results from TCRdb running MiXCR on the multiplex PCR reads. Found here are around 190,000 distinct CDR3 sequences, around 32% of them singletons; the top ten hold 20% to 25%. The material sequenced was glioma tissue, nonneoplastic brain tissue, or PBMCs (not recorded which). The source of these receptors is a human donor with low-grade glioma or glioblastoma, undergoing nonglioma brain surgery, or in good health (not recorded which).

This chain uses TRBV18 with TRBJ2-7; possible D gene TRBD2, 5 bases. The germline gives CDR1 KGHSH, CDR2 LQKENI. Trimming stripped 4 bases from V and 6 bases from J, with 13 bases between. This CDR3 has 13 amino acids. CDR3: CASSLPAGGEQYF. For the CDR3, the DNA is TGTGCCAGCTCACTGCCGGCGGGTGGCGAGCAGTACTTC.

The chain combines TRBV7-6 with TRBJ2-5; 12 bases map to TRBD1. With 6 bases clipped from V and 4 bases from J, the junction kept 6 bases outside the gene matches. Germline lookup yields CDR1 SGHVS and CDR2 FNYEAQ. The CDR3 contains 15 residues. The DNA for the CDR3 is TGTGCCAGCAGAATGGGACAGGGGGCGGGAGAGACCCAGTACTTC. This gives the protein CASRMGQGAGETQYF.

The sample holds many counts of this clonotype. The chain couples TRBV25-1 to TRBJ2-5, with D perhaps given as TRBD1 or TRBD2 (5 bases each). Germline CDR1 and CDR2: MGHDK and SYGVNS. The CDR3 length is 14 residues. Trimming left V 8 bases short and J 2 bases short, with 15 bases between. CDR3 region: CASSLRGWQETQYF. The CDR3 coding sequence is TGTGCCAGCTCTCTTCGGGGCTGGCAAGAGACCCAGTACTTC. The variable domain in full, with the rest retrieved from reference TRBV25-1 and TRBJ2-5, is EADIYQTPRYLVIGTGKKITLECSQTMGHDKMYWYQQDPGMELHLIHYSYGVNSTEKGDLSSESTVSRIRTEHFPLTLESARPSHTSQYLCASSLRGWQETQYFGPGTRLLVL.

This clonotype was picked up a small number of times. V is TRBV29-1 and J is TRBJ2-5; 15 nucleotides agree with TRBD2. Germline assignment: CDR1 SQVTM and CDR2 ANQGSEA. V shed 4 bases and J 4 bases; nucleotides not matched to a gene: 10. The CDR3 is made up of 17 amino acids. CDR3 coding DNA: TGCAGCGTTGCGAAGGGACTAGCGGGAGGATCGAGAGAGACCCAGTACTTC. As protein: CSVAKGLAGGSRETQYF.

This clonotype has a count of ten or more. The rearrangement links TRBV20-1 to TRBJ2-1, with 9 bases that match TRBD1. V shed 1 base, J shed 7 bases, and the junction held 8 bases outside the gene matches. The CDR3 contains 15 residues. Germline CDR1 DFQATT, CDR2 SNEGSKA (reference sequence). The CDR3 bases are TGCAGTGCTAGAGGAGGGGACAGGGCATTAAATGAGCAGTTCTTC. Amino acids: CSARGGDRALNEQFF.

This clonotype was found a few times. This sequence joins TRBV29-1 and TRBJ2-5; 8 nucleotides line up with TRBD1. Germline V CDR1 and CDR2: SQVTM, ANQGSEA. The CDR3 is 14 residues long. V lost 7 bases, J lost 2 bases, and 9 bases stayed unmatched. The CDR3: CSGRDRRVQETQYF. The CDR3 nucleotides are TGCAGCGGCCGGGACAGGAGGGTTCAAGAGACCCAGTACTTC.

The chain recombines TRBV19 with TRBJ2-1; possible D gene TRBD1, 6 bases. This CDR3 region has 15 residues. Germline CDR1 and CDR2: LNHDA and SQIVND (reference sequence). The germline V and J ends were trimmed by 5 bases and 2 bases, with 13 bases remaining between them. As DNA, the CDR3 is TGTGCCAGTAGTTTCATAGGGGGTGCCTACAATGAGCAGTTCTTC. This encodes CASSFIGGAYNEQFF.

At least ten counts were recorded for this clonotype. This chain joins TRBV6-2 or TRBV6-3 and TRBJ2-1; 10 bases are shared with TRBD2. V shed 3 bases and J 5 bases; nucleotides not matched to a gene: 7. The CDR3 contains 16 residues. The germline gives CDR1 MNHEY, CDR2 SVGEGT. CDR3 amino acids: CASSYHRTSGDNEQFF. CDR3 nucleotide sequence: TGTGCCAGCAGTTATCACAGGACTAGCGGCGACAATGAGCAGTTCTTC.

CDR3 sequence (DNA): TGTGCCAGTAGTATTAGCGGGGCGAACACCGGGGAGCTGTTTTTT. Protein sequence: CASSISGANTGELFF. V and J are TRBV19 and TRBJ2-2; 8 bases fit TRBD2. The length of the CDR3 is 15 residues. Germline V CDR1 and CDR2: LNHDA, SQIVND (reference sequence). With 3 bases clipped from V and 0 bases from J, the junction kept 0 bases outside the gene matches.

In its sample, this clonotype was seen a few times. The gene calls are TRBV9 and TRBJ1-2; D not resolved. Germline V gives CDR1 SGDLS, CDR2 YYNGEE. There are 15 residues in the CDR3. With 0 bases removed from V and 0 bases from J, the gap between germline ends came to 9 bases. The CDR3 loop reads CASSVGRVTNYGYTF. The CDR3 DNA is TGTGCCAGCAGCGTAGGAAGAGTAACTAACTATGGCTACACCTTC.

This clonotype was detected many times. The chain carries TRBV2 and TRBJ2-5; TRBD2 is a possible D gene (5 bases). The V gene lost 7 bases and the J gene lost 4 bases, with 10 bases spanning the gap. The CDR3 is 12 residues long. The V gene's germline CDR1 is SNHLY and CDR2 FYNNEI. The CDR3 loop reads CASKVGAETQYF. In DNA form, the CDR3 reads TGTGCCAGCAAGGTGGGAGCAGAGACCCAGTACTTC.

This clonotype was counted ten times or more. V usage is TRBV27 and J usage is TRBJ2-6, with D possibly TRBD1 on 5 matching bases. CDR1 and CDR2 from the germline V gene are MNHEY and SMNVEV (reference sequence). V lost 5 bases and J 0 bases, leaving 14 bases between the germline ends. The CDR3 is made up of 17 amino acids. This CDR3 is CASSRGYFSSGANVLTF. CDR3 nucleotide sequence: TGTGCCAGCAGTAGGGGATATTTTAGCTCTGGGGCCAACGTCCTGACTTTC.

As regards this clonotype: One end of the junction does not line up with germline, which may come from a read error. V is TRBV6-7 and J is TRBJ2-1; 13 bases fit TRBD2. TRBV6-7 is marked as an open reading frame, function uncertain. The CDR3 length is 18 residues. This CDR3 reads CASSYSTSGGAPYNEKFF. CDR3 nucleotides: TGTGCCAGCAGTTACTCCACTAGCGGGGGGGCGCCCTACAATGAGAAGTTCTTC.

This clonotype was observed many times. V usage is TRBV28 and J usage is TRBJ2-5; TRBD1 matches 8 bases. Trimming removed 2 bases from V and 6 bases from J; junction bases left unmatched: 11. The CDR3 has 16 residues. Germline lookup yields CDR1 MDHEN and CDR2 SYDVKM. CDR3 amino acids: CASSLHPTGAGKTQYF. The CDR3 DNA sequence: TGTGCCAGCAGTTTACACCCGACAGGGGCGGGGAAGACCCAGTACTTC.

This clonotype has a count of ten or more. The chain combines TRBV12-3 or TRBV12-4 with TRBJ2-1, with 7 bases fitting TRBD2. V lost 10 bases and J lost 4; bases outside the gene matches: 7. CDR3 length equals 13 residues. The CDR3 is CATSLARYNEQFF. The CDR3 DNA sequence: TGTGCCACCTCACTAGCGCGATACAATGAGCAGTTCTTC.

This clonotype appeared many times. V usage is TRBV28 and J usage is TRBJ2-3; 12 bases are a match to TRBD2. With 3 bases clipped from V and 5 bases from J, the junction kept 9 bases outside the gene matches. Germline assignment: CDR1 MDHEN and CDR2 SYDVKM. The CDR3 is made up of 17 amino acids. The CDR3 loop is CASSLPTSGRYLDTQYF. The CDR3, as DNA: TGTGCCAGCAGTTTGCCTACTAGCGGGAGGTACCTAGATACGCAGTATTTT.

This chain uses TRBV7-6 with TRBJ2-1; TRBD2 matches at 9 bases. This CDR3 has 18 residues. V lost 5 bases, J lost 6 bases, and 17 bases stayed unmatched. CDR1 and CDR2 (germline): SGHVS, FNYEAQ. The CDR3 nucleotides read TGTGCCAGCAGCCCCATGTCCTCGACTAGCGGTTTTGGCAATGAGCAGTTCTTC. Translation gives CASSPMSSTSGFGNEQFF.

V usage is TRBV19 and J usage is TRBJ1-5; D gene unclear. This CDR3 region has 14 residues. The V gene's germline CDR1 is LNHDA and CDR2 SQIVND (reference sequence). The germline V and J ends were trimmed by 5 bases and 7 bases, with 15 bases remaining between them. CDR3 amino acids: CASSLVLVRQPQHF. CDR3 in DNA: TGTGCCAGTAGTCTAGTCCTAGTTCGGCAGCCCCAGCATTTT.

In this sample, this clonotype turned up many times. The CDR3 coding sequence is TGTGCCAGCAGCGCGGGACCGAGCTATGGCTACACCTTC. It yields the protein CASSAGPSYGYTF. V is TRBV5-4 and J is TRBJ1-2; D possibly corresponds to TRBD1 (5 bases). V was cut by 4 bases and J by 4 bases, with 11 bases left in between. This CDR3 is built from 13 residues. Germline lookup yields CDR1 SGHNT and CDR2 YYREEE (reference sequence).

As concerns this clonotype: Possible read error: a much larger clone is one base away. This chain connects TRBV12-3 or TRBV12-4 to TRBJ2-4, with TRBD2 matching 12 bases. The V and J ends lost 5 bases and 15 bases, in that order; junction bases with no gene match: 11. The CDR3 runs 14 residues. The CDR3 sequence is CASSPGTSGRLRYF. In DNA, the CDR3 is TGTGCCAGCAGTCCCGGGACTAGCGGGCGTCTGCGGTACTTC.

This clonotype was seen a few times. The V call is TRBV19, the J call TRBJ2-1; TRBD2 matches at 7 bases. Germline CDR1 LNHDA, CDR2 SQIVND (reference sequence). This CDR3 has 13 residues. V shed 5 bases, J shed 8 bases, and the junction held 6 bases outside the gene matches. CDR3: CASSSRLAYEQFF. The CDR3 region has the DNA TGTGCCAGTAGTTCTAGACTAGCTTATGAGCAGTTCTTC.

Ten or more counts support this clonotype. V gene TRBV19 combines with J gene TRBJ2-1; 10 bases agree with TRBD2. V gave up 7 bases and J gave up 10 bases; unmatched junction bases: 13. The germline gives CDR1 LNHDA, CDR2 SQIVND (reference sequence). The length of the CDR3 is 15 residues. In DNA, the CDR3 is TGTGCCAGTAATATGCTAGCGGGAGCCATAGGGGAGCAGTTCTTC. It specifies CASNMLAGAIGEQFF. The variable domain in full, with the rest retrieved from reference TRBV19 and TRBJ2-1, is DGGITQSPKYLFRKEGQNVTLSCEQNLNHDAMYWYRQDPGQGLRLIYYSQIVNDFQKGDIAEGYSVSREKKESFPLTVTSAQKNPTAFYLCASNMLAGAIGEQFFGPGTRLTVL.

V usage is TRBV7-3 and J usage is TRBJ2-5; D uncertain. Germline V gene sequence: CDR1 SGHTA, CDR2 FQGTGA. Trimming took off 1 base at V and 5 bases at J, with 8 bases between the two ends. The CDR3 covers 13 residues. CDR3 in DNA: TGTGCCAGCAGCTTAAACTCCGGGGAGACCCAGTACTTC. As protein: CASSLNSGETQYF.

This clonotype was detected many times. This sequence joins TRBV15 and TRBJ2-3; possibly TRBD2 for D (5 bases). Trimming removed 0 bases from V and 4 bases from J, with 17 bases in between. Germline CDR1 is LNHNV and CDR2 is YYDKDF (reference sequence). The CDR3 has 17 residues. In DNA, the CDR3 is TGTGCCACCAGCAGAGATATCTTTGCGGAGGAGGCAGATACGCAGTATTTT. This translates into CATSRDIFAEEADTQYF.

The chain recombines TRBV11-2 with TRBJ1-2, with D unresolved. V was clipped by 4 bases and J by 1 base, with 13 bases between them. This CDR3 is 15 amino acids long. Germline values: CDR1 SGHAT, CDR2 FQNNGV. This CDR3 reads CASSYQVGSNYGYTF. DNA for the CDR3: TGTGCCAGCAGCTACCAGGTTGGGAGTAACTATGGCTACACCTTC.

CDR3 amino acids: CASSLAGRGSYEQYF. In nucleotides, the CDR3 is TGCGCCAGCAGCTTGGCCGGACGGGGCTCCTACGAGCAGTACTTC. V usage is TRBV5-1 and J usage is TRBJ2-7; D might be TRBD2 (5 bases). Germline values: CDR1 SGHRS, CDR2 YFSETQ. V lost 0 bases to trimming and J lost 0 bases, with 10 bases between them. The CDR3 has 15 amino acids. Complete variable domain (other parts from reference TRBV5-1 and TRBJ2-7): KAGVTQTPRYLIKTRGQQVTLSCSPISGHRSVSWYQQTPGQGLQFLFEYFSETQRNKGNFPGRFSGRQFSNSRSEMNVSTLELGDSALYLCASSLAGRGSYEQYFGPGTRLTVT.

Comments on this clonotype: Possible read error: a much larger clone is one base away. The V and J genes are TRBV12-5 and TRBJ2-1; D call uncertain. The CDR3 has 12 residues. CDR1 is LGHNT and CDR2 is FRNRAP in the germline V gene. Trimming shortened V by 1 base and J by 10 bases, and 8 bases separated the two germline ends. CDR3 bases: TGTGCTAGTGGTTTGGGAGTGTACGAGCAGTTCTTC. It specifies CASGLGVYEQFF.